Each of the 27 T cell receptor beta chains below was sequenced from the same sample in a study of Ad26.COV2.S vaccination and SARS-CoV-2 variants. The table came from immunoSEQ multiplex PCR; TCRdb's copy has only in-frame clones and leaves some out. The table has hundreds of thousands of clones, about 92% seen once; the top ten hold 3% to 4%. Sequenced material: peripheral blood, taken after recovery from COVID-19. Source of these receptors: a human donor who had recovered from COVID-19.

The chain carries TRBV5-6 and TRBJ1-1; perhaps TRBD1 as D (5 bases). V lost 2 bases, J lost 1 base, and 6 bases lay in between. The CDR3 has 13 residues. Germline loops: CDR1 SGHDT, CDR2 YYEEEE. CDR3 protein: CASSLQANTEAFF. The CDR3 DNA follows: TGTGCCAGCAGCTTACAGGCGAACACTGAAGCTTTCTTT. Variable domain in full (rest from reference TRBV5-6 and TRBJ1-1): DAGVTQSPTHLIKTRGQQVTLRCSPKSGHDTVSWYQQALGQGPQFIFQYYEEEERQRGNFPDRFSGHQFPNYSSELNVNALLLGDSALYLCASSLQANTEAFFGQGTRLTVV.

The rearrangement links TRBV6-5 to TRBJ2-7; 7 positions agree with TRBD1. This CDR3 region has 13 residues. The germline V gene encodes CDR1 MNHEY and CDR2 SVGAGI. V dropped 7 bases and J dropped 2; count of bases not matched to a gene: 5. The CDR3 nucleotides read TGTGCCAGCACAGACAGGGCGGCCTACGAGCAGTACTTC. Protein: CASTDRAAYEQYF.

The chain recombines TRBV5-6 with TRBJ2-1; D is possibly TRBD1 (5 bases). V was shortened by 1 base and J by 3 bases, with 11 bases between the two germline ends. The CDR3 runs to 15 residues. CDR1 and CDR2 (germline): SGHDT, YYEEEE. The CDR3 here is CASSLWGLNYNEQFF. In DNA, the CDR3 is TGTGCCAGCAGCTTGTGGGGCCTCAACTACAATGAGCAGTTCTTC.

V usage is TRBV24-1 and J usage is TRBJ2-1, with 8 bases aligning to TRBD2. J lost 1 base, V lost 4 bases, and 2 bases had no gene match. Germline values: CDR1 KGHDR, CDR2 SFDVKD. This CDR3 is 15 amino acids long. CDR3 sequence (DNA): TGTGCCACCAGTGAACGACTAGCGTCCTACAATGAGCAGTTCTTC. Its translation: CATSERLASYNEQFF.

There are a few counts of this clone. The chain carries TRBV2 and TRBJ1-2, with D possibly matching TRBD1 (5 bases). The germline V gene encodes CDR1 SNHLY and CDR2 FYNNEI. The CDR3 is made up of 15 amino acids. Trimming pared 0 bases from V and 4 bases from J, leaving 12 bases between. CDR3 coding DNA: TGTGCCAGCAGTGAAGCGTCCAGGGATGGCTATGGCTACACCTTC. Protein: CASSEASRDGYGYTF.

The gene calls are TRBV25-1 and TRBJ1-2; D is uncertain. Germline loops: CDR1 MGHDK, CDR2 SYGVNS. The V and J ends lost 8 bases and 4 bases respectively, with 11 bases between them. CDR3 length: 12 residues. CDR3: CASEGTLYGYTF. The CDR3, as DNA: TGTGCCAGCGAGGGAACTCTCTATGGCTACACCTTC.

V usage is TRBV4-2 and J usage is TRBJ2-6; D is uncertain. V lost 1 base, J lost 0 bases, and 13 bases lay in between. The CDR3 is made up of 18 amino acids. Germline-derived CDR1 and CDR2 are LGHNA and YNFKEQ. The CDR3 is CASSQAFGRHSGANVLTF. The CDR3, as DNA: TGTGCCAGCAGCCAAGCCTTTGGCAGACACTCTGGGGCCAACGTCCTGACTTTC.

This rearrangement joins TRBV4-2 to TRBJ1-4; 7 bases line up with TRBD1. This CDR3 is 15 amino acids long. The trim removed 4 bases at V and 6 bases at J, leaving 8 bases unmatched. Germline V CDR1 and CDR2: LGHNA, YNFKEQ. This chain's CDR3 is CASSLGQAPDEKLFF. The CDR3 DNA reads TGTGCCAGCAGCCTAGGACAGGCTCCGGATGAAAAACTGTTTTTT.

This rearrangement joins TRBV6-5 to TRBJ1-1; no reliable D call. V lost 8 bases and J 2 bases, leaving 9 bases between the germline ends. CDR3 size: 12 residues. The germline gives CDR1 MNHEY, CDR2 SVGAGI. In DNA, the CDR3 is TGTGCCAGCCGGGCCTTCAACACTGAAGCTTTCTTT. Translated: CASRAFNTEAFF.

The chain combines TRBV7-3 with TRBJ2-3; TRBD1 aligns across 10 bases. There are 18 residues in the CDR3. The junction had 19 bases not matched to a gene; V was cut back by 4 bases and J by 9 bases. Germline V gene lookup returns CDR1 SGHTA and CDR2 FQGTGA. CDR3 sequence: CASSSSGTGEGQIGTQYF. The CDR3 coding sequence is TGTGCCAGCAGCTCCTCCGGGACAGGGGAGGGGCAGATAGGGACGCAGTATTTT.

For the CDR3, the DNA is TGTGCCAGTTCAGACAAAGGGGGGTACTCTGGAAACACCATATATTTT. Translation: CASSDKGGYSGNTIYF. The gene calls are TRBV19 and TRBJ1-3, with D possibly being TRBD1 (6 bases). The V end lost 8 bases, the J end lost 0 bases, and 17 bases lay between the germline ends. This CDR3 has 16 amino acids. Germline assignment: CDR1 LNHDA and CDR2 SQIVND (reference sequence).

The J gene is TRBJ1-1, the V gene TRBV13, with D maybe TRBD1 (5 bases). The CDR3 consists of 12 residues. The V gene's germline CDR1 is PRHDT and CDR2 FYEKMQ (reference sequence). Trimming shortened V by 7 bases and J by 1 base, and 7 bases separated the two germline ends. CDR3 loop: CASTQGNTEAFF. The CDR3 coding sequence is TGTGCCAGCACCCAGGGGAACACTGAAGCTTTCTTT.

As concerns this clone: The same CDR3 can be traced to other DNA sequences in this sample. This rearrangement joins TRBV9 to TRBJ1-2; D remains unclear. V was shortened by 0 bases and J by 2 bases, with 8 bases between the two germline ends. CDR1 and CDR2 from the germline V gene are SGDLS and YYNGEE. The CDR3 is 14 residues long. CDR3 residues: CASSVAVANYGYTF. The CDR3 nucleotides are TGTGCCAGCAGCGTAGCGGTAGCGAACTATGGCTACACCTTC.

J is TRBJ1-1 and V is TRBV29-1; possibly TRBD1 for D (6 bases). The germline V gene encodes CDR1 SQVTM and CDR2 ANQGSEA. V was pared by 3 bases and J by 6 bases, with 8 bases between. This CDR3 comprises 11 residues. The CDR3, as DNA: TGCAGCGTTGAGGACAGCCCTGAAGCTTTCTTT. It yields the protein CSVEDSPEAFF.

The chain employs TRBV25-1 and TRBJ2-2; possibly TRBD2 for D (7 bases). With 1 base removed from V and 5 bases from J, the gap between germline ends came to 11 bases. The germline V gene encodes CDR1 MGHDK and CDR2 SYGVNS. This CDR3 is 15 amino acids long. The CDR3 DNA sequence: TGTGCCAGCAGTGAATGGGGGGGCCAAACCGGGGAGCTGTTTTTT. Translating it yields CASSEWGGQTGELFF.

For the CDR3, the DNA is TGTGCCAGCAGCTTAAAGGGACTAGCGGGGGAGTACCAAGAGACCCAGTACTTC. Protein: CASSLKGLAGEYQETQYF. This sequence joins TRBV7-9 and TRBJ2-5; 14 bases match TRBD2. Germline CDR1 is SEHNR and CDR2 is FQNEAQ (reference sequence). V lost 2 bases and J lost 0; bases outside the gene matches: 5. The CDR3 runs to 18 residues.

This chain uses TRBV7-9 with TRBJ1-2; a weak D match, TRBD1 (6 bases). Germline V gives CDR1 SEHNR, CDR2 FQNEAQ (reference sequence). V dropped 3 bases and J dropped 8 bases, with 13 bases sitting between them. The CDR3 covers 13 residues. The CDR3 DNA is TGTGCCAGCAGCTTGTGGGGGGCCGGAGGCTACACCTTC. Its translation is CASSLWGAGGYTF.

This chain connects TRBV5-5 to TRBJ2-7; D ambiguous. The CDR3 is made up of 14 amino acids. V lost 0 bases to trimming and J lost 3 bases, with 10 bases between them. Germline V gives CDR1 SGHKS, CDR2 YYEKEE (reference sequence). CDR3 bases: TGTGCCAGCAGCTTGGAACCCCAGCTCTACGAGCAGTACTTC. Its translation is CASSLEPQLYEQYF.

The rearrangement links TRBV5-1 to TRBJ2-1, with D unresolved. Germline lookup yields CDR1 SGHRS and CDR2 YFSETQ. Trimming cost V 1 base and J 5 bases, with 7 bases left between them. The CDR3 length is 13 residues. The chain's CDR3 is CASSLISNNEQFF. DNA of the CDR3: TGCGCCAGCAGCTTGATCTCAAACAATGAGCAGTTCTTC.

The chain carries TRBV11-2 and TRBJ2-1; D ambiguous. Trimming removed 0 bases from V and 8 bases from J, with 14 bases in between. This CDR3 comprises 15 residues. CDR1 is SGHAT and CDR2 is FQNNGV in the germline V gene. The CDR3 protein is CASSLEVPDIDEQFF. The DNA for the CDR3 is TGTGCCAGCAGCTTAGAAGTTCCCGACATAGATGAGCAGTTCTTC. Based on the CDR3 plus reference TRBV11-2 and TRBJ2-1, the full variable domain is EAGVAQSPRYKIIEKRQSVAFWCNPISGHATLYWYQQILGQGPKLLIQFQNNGVVDDSQLPKDRFSAERLKGVDSTLKIQPAKLEDSAVYLCASSLEVPDIDEQFFGPGTRLTVL.

In DNA, the CDR3 is TGCAGCGTGGGCAGCTCCTACGAGCAGTACTTC. Translating it yields CSVGSSYEQYF. This chain connects TRBV29-1 to TRBJ2-7; D call uncertain. V lost 6 bases and J lost 0, with 6 bases in between. This CDR3 spans 11 amino acids. The germline V gene has CDR1 SQVTM and CDR2 ANQGSEA.

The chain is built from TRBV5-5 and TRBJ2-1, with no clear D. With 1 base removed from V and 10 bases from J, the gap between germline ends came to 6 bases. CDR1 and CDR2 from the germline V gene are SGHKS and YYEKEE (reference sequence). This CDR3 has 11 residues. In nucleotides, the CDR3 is TGTGCCAGCAGCTTGAGTAGGGAGCAGTTCTTC. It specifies CASSLSREQFF.

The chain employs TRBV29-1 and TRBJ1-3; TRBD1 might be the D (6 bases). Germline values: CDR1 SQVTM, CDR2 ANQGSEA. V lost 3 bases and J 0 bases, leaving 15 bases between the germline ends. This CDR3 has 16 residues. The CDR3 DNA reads TGCAGCGTTGAGGAGACAGGCGCGTTCTCTGGAAACACCATATATTTT. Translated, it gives CSVEETGAFSGNTIYF.

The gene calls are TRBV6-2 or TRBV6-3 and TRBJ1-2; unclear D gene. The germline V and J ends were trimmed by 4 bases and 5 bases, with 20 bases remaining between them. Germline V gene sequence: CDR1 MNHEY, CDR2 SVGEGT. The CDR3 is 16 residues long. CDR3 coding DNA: TGTGCCAGCAGTTCGGTTGGATGGGCGGCAGCATATGGCTACACCTTC. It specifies CASSSVGWAAAYGYTF.

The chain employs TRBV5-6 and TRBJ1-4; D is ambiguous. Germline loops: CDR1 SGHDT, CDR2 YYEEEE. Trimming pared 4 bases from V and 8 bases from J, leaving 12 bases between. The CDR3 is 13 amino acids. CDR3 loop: CASSRLSPEKLFF. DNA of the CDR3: TGTGCCAGCAGCCGGCTGAGTCCAGAAAAACTGTTTTTT.

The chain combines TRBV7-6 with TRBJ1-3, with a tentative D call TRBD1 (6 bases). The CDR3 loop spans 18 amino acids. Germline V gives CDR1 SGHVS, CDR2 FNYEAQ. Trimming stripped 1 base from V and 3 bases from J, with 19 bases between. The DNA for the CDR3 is TGTGCCAGCAGCTTAGGGGCGGGCGCAGACAGGCTTGGAAACACCATATATTTT. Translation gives CASSLGAGADRLGNTIYF.

CDR3 in amino acids: CASSLAGRRGGTEAFF. For the CDR3, the DNA is TGCGCCAGCAGCTTGGCGGGTCGTAGGGGCGGGACTGAAGCTTTCTTT. V is TRBV5-1 and J is TRBJ1-1; possibly TRBD1 for D (5 bases). Germline V lookup: CDR1 SGHRS, CDR2 YFSETQ. The CDR3 has 16 amino acids. V was clipped by 0 bases and J by 5 bases, with 17 bases between them.